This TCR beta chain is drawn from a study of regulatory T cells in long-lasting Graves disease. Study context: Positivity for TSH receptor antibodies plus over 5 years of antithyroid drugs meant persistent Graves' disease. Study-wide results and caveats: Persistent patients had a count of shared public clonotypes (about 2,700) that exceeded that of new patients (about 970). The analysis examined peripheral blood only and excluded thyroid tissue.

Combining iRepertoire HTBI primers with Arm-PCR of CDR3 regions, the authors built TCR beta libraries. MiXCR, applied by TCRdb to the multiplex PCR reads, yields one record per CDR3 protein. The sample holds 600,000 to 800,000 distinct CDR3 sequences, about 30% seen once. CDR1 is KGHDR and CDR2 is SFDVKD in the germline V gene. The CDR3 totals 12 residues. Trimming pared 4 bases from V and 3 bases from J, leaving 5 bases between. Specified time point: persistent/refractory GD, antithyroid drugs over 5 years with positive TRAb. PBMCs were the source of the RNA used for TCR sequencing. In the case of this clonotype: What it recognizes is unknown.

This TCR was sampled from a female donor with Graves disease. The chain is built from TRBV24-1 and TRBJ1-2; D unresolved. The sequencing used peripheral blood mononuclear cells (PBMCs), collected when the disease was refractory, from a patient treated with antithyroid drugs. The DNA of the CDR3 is TGTGCCACCAGTGACCCGCACTATGGCTACACCTTC. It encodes CATSDPHYGYTF.